The 2 T cell receptor beta chains below come from one sample, sequenced in a study of blood T cell repertoires in COVID-19. TCRdb's table, derived via immunoSEQ multiplex PCR, lists solely in-frame clones and lacks some. This sample yields approximately 320,000 clones, of which roughly nine tenths are seen a single time; 2.6% belongs to the top ten. Sequencing was done on a sample of PBMCs or T cells enriched from blood (not recorded which). Receptors originate from a man aged 55 to 70 who had recovered from COVID-19.

This rearrangement joins TRBV7-9 to TRBJ1-4; D gene ambiguous. The V gene's germline CDR1 is SEHNR and CDR2 FQNEAQ (reference sequence). V gave up 5 bases and J gave up 4 bases, with 8 bases separating them. This CDR3 is built from 13 residues. The CDR3 coding sequence is TGTGCCAGCAGCACCCGAGTTAATGAAAAACTGTTTTTT. Protein product: CASSTRVNEKLFF.

The chain recombines TRBV6-6 with TRBJ1-5; weak D call: TRBD1 (5 bases). Trimming left V 6 bases short and J 1 base short, with 13 bases between. Germline-derived CDR1 and CDR2 are MNHNY and SVGAGI (reference sequence). This CDR3 is built from 15 residues. CDR3 sequence reads: CASRPIGESNQPQHF. The CDR3 nucleotides are TGTGCCAGCAGGCCGATAGGGGAAAGCAATCAGCCCCAGCATTTT.